This T cell receptor beta chain originates from a study of cytomegalovirus exposure and HLA in healthy donors. V lost 6 bases to trimming and J lost 0 bases; unmatched junction nucleotides: 9. The CDR3 is 17 amino acids. In germline, CDR1 is SNHLY, CDR2 FYNNEI. This clone was seen at least ten times. The PCR ran on 60 Vbeta and 13 Jbeta primers. This table comes from immunoSEQ multiplex PCR, and its TCRdb copy is limited to in-frame clones, with some not included. This sample yields about 160,000 clones, of which roughly 72% are seen a single time; around 1.5% belongs to the top ten. Material: PBMCs. J is TRBJ1-5 and V is TRBV2; 9 bases fit TRBD1. This TCR derives from a middle-aged man in good health and CMV-seronegative. The CDR3 DNA reads as TGTGCCAGCAGCCCCGGGACAGGGCCCTATAGCAATCAGCCCCAGCATTTT. Residues: CASSPGTGPYSNQPQHF.